The entry below describes one TCR beta chain. This sample was included in a study of blood T cell repertoires in COVID-19. The overall study: Donors in the United States, Italy and Spain gave samples during acute or convalescent COVID-19. T cells, B-cell-depleted T cells, or PBMCs supplied cDNA or gDNA.

The V gene's germline CDR1 is SGHTA and CDR2 FQGNSA. CDR3 size: 14 residues. J was trimmed by 12 bases and V by 7 bases; bases with no gene match: 15. Original data processing: Estimates of nucleated cell counts were drawn from the amplification of reference gene primers. The protocol was immunoSEQ multiplex PCR, while the TCRdb copy is restricted to in-frame clones and leaves out a portion. V and J calls and clone size follow that table, whereas D and trimming were derived from the DNA. The repertoire holds about 210,000 clones, around 87% seen once, with 3% in the top ten. This sequence joins TRBV7-2 and TRBJ2-1; 7 bases are a match to TRBD1. The receptor was derived from a man between 60 and 75 years old with acute or convalescent COVID-19. The sequenced sample consisted of peripheral blood. The CDR3 sequence is CASILGGRTQAQFF. DNA for the CDR3: TGTGCCAGCATCCTAGGGGGCCGGACGCAGGCGCAGTTCTTC.